The 9 T cell receptor beta chains below come from one sample, sequenced in a study of shared clonotypes between healthy human individuals. Only in-frame clones appear in the TCRdb table, and some are missing; sequencing was by immunoSEQ multiplex PCR. The table lists some 2.4 million clones, roughly 93% of them singletons. Material: naive CD4+ T cells from PBMCs. As to subset: CD45RA+ positively selected. The source is a man younger than 35 in good health. Some clones in this sample may be carry-over from other donors' samples.

In this sample, this clone turned up once. The chain couples TRBV5-6 to TRBJ2-7, with TRBD1 identical over 9 bases. Germline CDR1 SGHDT, CDR2 YYEEEE. The CDR3 length is 15 residues. The V gene end was trimmed by 3 bases and the J gene end by 2 bases; junction bases not matched to a gene: 6. The CDR3 spells CASSSGTGFPYEQYF. CDR3 nucleotides: TGTGCCAGCAGCTCGGGGACAGGGTTCCCCTACGAGCAGTACTTC. The entire variable domain, with the rest obtained from reference TRBV5-6 and TRBJ2-7, is as follows: DAGVTQSPTHLIKTRGQQVTLRCSPKSGHDTVSWYQQALGQGPQFIFQYYEEEERQRGNFPDRFSGHQFPNYSSELNVNALLLGDSALYLCASSSGTGFPYEQYFGPGTRLTVT.

Notes on this clone: The sample holds other DNA sequences that translate to the same CDR3. The J gene is TRBJ1-4, the V gene TRBV5-6, with D possibly matching TRBD1 (5 bases). Germline lookup yields CDR1 SGHDT and CDR2 YYEEEE. The V end lost 3 bases, the J end lost 3 bases, and 6 bases lay between the germline ends. The CDR3 is 13 amino acids. CDR3: CASSSGPNEKLFF. In DNA, the CDR3 is TGTGCCAGCAGCTCGGGGCCTAATGAAAAACTGTTTTTT.

This clone was detected only once. The chain uses TRBV18 and TRBJ2-5, with 8 bases that match TRBD2. In germline, CDR1 is KGHSH, CDR2 LQKENI. This CDR3 comprises 17 residues. Trimming took 2 bases from V and 2 from J; bases not matched to a gene: 10. In nucleotides, the CDR3 is TGTGCCAGCTCACCAAGAGGGGTACTAGCGGTACAAGAGACCCAGTACTTC. Translation gives CASSPRGVLAVQETQYF.

A remark on this clone: Other DNA variants within this sample encode the same CDR3. J is TRBJ2-1 and V is TRBV11-2, with D tentatively TRBD1 (6 bases). Trimming left V 3 bases short and J 1 base short, with 10 bases between. CDR1 is SGHAT and CDR2 is FQNNGV in the germline V gene. The CDR3 covers 15 residues. The CDR3 region is CASSFRGPSYNEQFF. The CDR3 bases are TGTGCCAGCAGCTTCAGGGGCCCATCCTACAATGAGCAGTTCTTC.

The chain is built from TRBV5-1 and TRBJ2-5, with 8 bases that match TRBD2. Germline CDR1 and CDR2: SGHRS and YFSETQ. V dropped 3 bases and J dropped 5; count of bases not matched to a gene: 12. This CDR3 is 16 amino acids long. CDR3 protein: CASSSGISGTGETQYF. The DNA for the CDR3 is TGCGCCAGCAGCTCGGGGATTAGCGGGACGGGGGAGACCCAGTACTTC. The full variable domain, with the rest looked up from reference TRBV5-1 and TRBJ2-5, is KAGVTQTPRYLIKTRGQQVTLSCSPISGHRSVSWYQQTPGQGLQFLFEYFSETQRNKGNFPGRFSGRQFSNSRSEMNVSTLELGDSALYLCASSSGISGTGETQYFGPGTRLLVL.

The chain couples TRBV5-1 to TRBJ2-7; TRBD1 aligns across 10 bases. J lost 2 bases, V lost 2 bases, and 4 bases had no gene match. CDR3 length equals 15 residues. CDR1 and CDR2 from the germline V gene are SGHRS and YFSETQ. This chain's CDR3 is CASSFETGGPYEQYF. The DNA for the CDR3 is TGCGCCAGCAGCTTTGAGACAGGGGGCCCCTACGAGCAGTACTTC. Full variable domain (outside the CDR3, taken from reference TRBV5-1 and TRBJ2-7): KAGVTQTPRYLIKTRGQQVTLSCSPISGHRSVSWYQQTPGQGLQFLFEYFSETQRNKGNFPGRFSGRQFSNSRSEMNVSTLELGDSALYLCASSFETGGPYEQYFGPGTRLTVT.

The table lists this clone with a count of one. Other DNA sequences in the same sample also yield this CDR3. CDR3 nucleotides: TGTGCCAGCAGTTTATCTAGCGGGAGGTTCTACGAGCAGTACTTC. This encodes CASSLSSGRFYEQYF. The chain combines TRBV27 with TRBJ2-7; 10 nucleotides line up with TRBD2. J was trimmed by 3 bases and V by 0 bases; bases with no gene match: 2. The germline V gene has CDR1 MNHEY and CDR2 SMNVEV (reference sequence). This CDR3 is 15 amino acids long.

CDR3 DNA: TGCAGCGTTGATGATCAGGGGACGCATGAGCAGTTCTTC. Translated: CSVDDQGTHEQFF. This chain uses TRBV29-1 with TRBJ2-1; D might be TRBD1 (6 bases). Looked up from germline, CDR1 is SQVTM and CDR2 is ANQGSEA. V was clipped by 3 bases and J by 8 bases, with 14 bases between them. The CDR3 totals 13 residues.

The chain employs TRBV27 and TRBJ2-7, with TRBD1 matching 9 bases. This CDR3 region has 13 residues. Germline V gives CDR1 MNHEY, CDR2 SMNVEV (reference sequence). With 8 bases clipped from V and 6 bases from J, the junction kept 8 bases outside the gene matches. CDR3 sequence (DNA): TGTGCCAGCGCCGGGACAGGGTCTGGCGAGCAGTACTTC. Translated, it gives CASAGTGSGEQYF.